This T cell receptor (beta chain) was recorded in a study of T cell responses to AZD1222 COVID-19 vaccine. Study summary: Whether given at about 4 or about 12 weeks, second doses were pooled. Whole-study findings and limits: Clonal diversity was possibly underestimated; the donors were predominantly white British and more often female.

Data came from immunoSEQ multiplex PCR; TCRdb stores just in-frame clones and leaves some out. The table lists 90,000 to 150,000 clones, 80% to 90% of them singletons. Turning to this clone: As yet, its antigen is unknown.

This sample comprised peripheral blood, obtained on day 0 of AZD1222 vaccination. The TCR comes from an adult in good health.

DNA for the CDR3: TGCAGCGTTGAAGAAGGGACAGGGCCGGGGAATCAGCCCCAGCATTTT. This sequence encodes CSVEEGTGPGNQPQHF. The chain joins TRBV29-1 to TRBJ1-5; 9 bases are shared with TRBD1. Germline V gene data show CDR1 as SQVTM and CDR2 as ANQGSEA. The CDR3 covers 16 residues. The V and J ends lost 0 bases and 4 bases, in that order; junction bases with no gene match: 7.